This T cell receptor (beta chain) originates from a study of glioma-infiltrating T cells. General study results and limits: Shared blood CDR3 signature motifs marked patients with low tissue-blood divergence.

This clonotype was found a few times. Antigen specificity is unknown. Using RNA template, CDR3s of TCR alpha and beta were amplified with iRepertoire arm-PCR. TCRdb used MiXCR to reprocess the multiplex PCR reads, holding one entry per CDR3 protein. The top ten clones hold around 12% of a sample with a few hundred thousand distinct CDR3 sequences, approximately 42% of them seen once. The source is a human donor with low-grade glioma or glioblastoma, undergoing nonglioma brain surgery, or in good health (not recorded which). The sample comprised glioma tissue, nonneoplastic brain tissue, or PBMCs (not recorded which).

CDR3 sequence reads: CASSPGTGSHSNQPQHF. DNA of the CDR3: TGTGCCAGCAGCCCCGGGACAGGCTCACATAGCAATCAGCCCCAGCATTTT. V is TRBV7-3 and J is TRBJ1-5; TRBD1 aligns across 8 bases. The CDR3 is 17 residues long. V shed 5 bases, J shed 0 bases, and the junction held 9 bases outside the gene matches. Per germline, CDR1 SGHTA and CDR2 FQGTGA.